What follows are 3 T cell receptor beta chains derived from one specimen sequenced in a study of blood T cell repertoires in COVID-19. The protocol was immunoSEQ multiplex PCR, while the TCRdb copy is restricted to in-frame clones and leaves out a portion. The sample contains 150,000 to 180,000 clones, 85% of which appear only once. The sequenced sample consisted of peripheral blood. Receptors originate from a woman aged 60-70 years with COVID-19, enrolled during active disease.

The genes are TRBV5-1 and TRBJ1-1, with D possibly matching TRBD1 (6 bases). The CDR3 has 15 amino acids. Germline CDR1 is SGHRS and CDR2 is YFSETQ. Trimming left V 0 bases short and J 3 bases short, with 12 bases between. The CDR3 loop is CASSLGWGQDTEAFF. The CDR3 coding sequence is TGCGCCAGCAGCTTGGGGTGGGGACAAGACACTGAAGCTTTCTTT.

The CDR3 DNA reads TGCGCCAGCAGCCTTGCTGGACAGGGGAAAGGGGAGCTGTTTTTT. It specifies CASSLAGQGKGELFF. This chain uses TRBV5-1 with TRBJ2-2; 9 positions agree with TRBD1. CDR1 and CDR2 (germline): SGHRS, YFSETQ. The CDR3 has 15 residues. Trimming at V came to 4 bases and at J to 8 bases, leaving 9 bases not matched to a gene. Full variable domain (rest looked up from reference TRBV5-1 and TRBJ2-2): KAGVTQTPRYLIKTRGQQVTLSCSPISGHRSVSWYQQTPGQGLQFLFEYFSETQRNKGNFPGRFSGRQFSNSRSEMNVSTLELGDSALYLCASSLAGQGKGELFFGEGSRLTVL.

The chain employs TRBV13 and TRBJ1-6, with 9 nucleotides matching TRBD1. Germline CDR1 and CDR2: PRHDT and FYEKMQ (reference sequence). The CDR3 length is 16 residues. With 5 bases clipped from V and 9 bases from J, the junction kept 11 bases outside the gene matches. CDR3 amino acids: CASSPTSDRGSSPLHF. CDR3 sequence (DNA): TGTGCCAGCAGCCCAACCTCGGACAGGGGATCTTCACCCCTCCACTTT.